What follows are 3 T cell receptor beta chains derived from one specimen sequenced in a study of T cells after yellow fever vaccination. One entry per CDR3 protein results from TCRdb running MiXCR on the 5' RACE reads. The table has about 85,000 distinct CDR3 sequences, 13% seen once. The material sequenced was CD8+ T cells not binding an NS4B(214-222) dextramer, sorted from PBMCs, taken approximately 20 days after the first yellow fever vaccination. These receptors were taken from a man younger than 30 who received the YFV17D yellow fever vaccine.

This chain joins TRBV7-9 and TRBJ2-5; 11 bases fit TRBD2. Germline-derived CDR1 and CDR2 are SEHNR and FQNEAQ (reference sequence). The CDR3 is 16 amino acids. V dropped 7 bases and J dropped 2; count of bases not matched to a gene: 9. The CDR3 here is CASIHTSGGPQETQYF. The CDR3 coding sequence is TGTGCCAGCATCCACACTAGCGGGGGCCCGCAAGAGACCCAGTACTTC.

This clonotype turned up a few times. This chain's CDR3 is CASRVAGGRKDTQYF. The CDR3 region has the DNA TGTGCCAGCAGGGTAGCGGGGGGGCGAAAAGATACGCAGTATTTT. The rearrangement links TRBV12-3 or TRBV12-4 to TRBJ2-3; 11 bases agree with TRBD2. The J segment lost 5 bases and the V segment lost 6 bases, leaving 7 bases of the junction unmatched. CDR3 length equals 15 residues.

V is TRBV7-9 and J is TRBJ2-7, with 11 bases matching TRBD1. Trimming took 5 bases from V and 3 from J; bases not matched to a gene: 3. The CDR3 totals 14 residues. Germline CDR1 reads SEHNR; CDR2 reads FQNEAQ (reference sequence). CDR3 protein: CASSGGTGGYEQYF. CDR3 in DNA: TGTGCCAGCAGCGGGGGGACAGGGGGCTACGAGCAGTACTTC.